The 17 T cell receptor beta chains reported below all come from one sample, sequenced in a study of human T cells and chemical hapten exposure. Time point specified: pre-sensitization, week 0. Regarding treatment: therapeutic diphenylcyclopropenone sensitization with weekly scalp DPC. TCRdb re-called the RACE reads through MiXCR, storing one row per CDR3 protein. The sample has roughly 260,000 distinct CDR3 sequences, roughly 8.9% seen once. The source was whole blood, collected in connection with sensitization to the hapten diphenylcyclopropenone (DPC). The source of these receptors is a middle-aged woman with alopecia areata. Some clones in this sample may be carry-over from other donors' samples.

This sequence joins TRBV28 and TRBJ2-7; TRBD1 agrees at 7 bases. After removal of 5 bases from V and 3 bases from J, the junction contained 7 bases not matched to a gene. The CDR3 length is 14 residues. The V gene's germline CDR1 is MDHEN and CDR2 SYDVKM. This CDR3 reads CASSPLDRDYEQYF. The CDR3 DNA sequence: TGTGCCAGCAGTCCCCTCGACAGGGACTACGAGCAGTACTTC.

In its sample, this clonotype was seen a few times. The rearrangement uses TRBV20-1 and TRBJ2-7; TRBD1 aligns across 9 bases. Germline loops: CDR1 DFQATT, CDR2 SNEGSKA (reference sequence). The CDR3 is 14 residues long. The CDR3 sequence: CSEDGQGRWNEQYF. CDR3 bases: TGCAGCGAAGATGGACAGGGGAGATGGAACGAGCAGTACTTC.

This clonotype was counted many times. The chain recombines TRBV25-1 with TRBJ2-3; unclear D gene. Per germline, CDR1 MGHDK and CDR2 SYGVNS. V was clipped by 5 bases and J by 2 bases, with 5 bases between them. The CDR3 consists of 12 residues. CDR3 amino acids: CASSSYTDTQYF. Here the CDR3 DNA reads TGTGCCAGCAGTTCTTACACAGATACGCAGTATTTT.

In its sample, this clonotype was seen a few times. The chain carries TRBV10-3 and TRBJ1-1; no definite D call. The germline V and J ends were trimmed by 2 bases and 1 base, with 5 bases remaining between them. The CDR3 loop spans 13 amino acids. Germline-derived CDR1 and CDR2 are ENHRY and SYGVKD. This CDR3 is CAISEMGNTEAFF. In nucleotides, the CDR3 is TGTGCCATCAGTGAGATGGGGAACACTGAAGCTTTCTTT.

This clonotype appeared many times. The CDR3 region is CASTPGGQPYYEQYF. The CDR3 region has the DNA TGCGCCAGCACTCCCGGCGGACAGCCTTACTACGAGCAGTACTTC. V usage is TRBV5-1 and J usage is TRBJ2-7, with D perhaps matching TRBD1 (6 bases). This CDR3 spans 15 amino acids. The V end was cut by 6 bases, the J end by 3 bases, with 19 bases between. Per the germline V gene, CDR1 is SGHRS and CDR2 is YFSETQ. The full variable domain, with the rest looked up from reference TRBV5-1 and TRBJ2-7, is KAGVTQTPRYLIKTRGQQVTLSCSPISGHRSVSWYQQTPGQGLQFLFEYFSETQRNKGNFPGRFSGRQFSNSRSEMNVSTLELGDSALYLCASTPGGQPYYEQYFGPGTRLTVT.

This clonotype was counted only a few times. In DNA, the CDR3 is TGTGCCAGCAGCTTAGGGGCTTGGCTGTTCTTC. This translates into CASSLGAWLFF. This chain uses TRBV7-6 with TRBJ2-1; D gene ambiguous. Germline CDR1 SGHVS, CDR2 FNYEAQ. The CDR3 has 11 residues. Deletions cut 1 base from V and 15 bases from J, with 10 bases between.

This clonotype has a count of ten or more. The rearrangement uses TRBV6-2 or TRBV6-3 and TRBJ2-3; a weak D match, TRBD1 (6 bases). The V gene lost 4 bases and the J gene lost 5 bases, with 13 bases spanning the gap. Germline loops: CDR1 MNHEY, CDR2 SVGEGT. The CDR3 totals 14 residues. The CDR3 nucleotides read TGTGCCAGCAGTTCGCGTTTAGGGGGAGATACGCAGTATTTT. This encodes CASSSRLGGDTQYF.

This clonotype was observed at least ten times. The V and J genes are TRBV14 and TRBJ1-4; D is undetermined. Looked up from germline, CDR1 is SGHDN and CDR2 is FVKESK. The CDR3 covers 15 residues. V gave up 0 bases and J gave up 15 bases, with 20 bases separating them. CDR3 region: CASSQERHSRSKVFF. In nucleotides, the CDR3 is TGTGCCAGCAGCCAAGAACGTCACAGCCGGTCGAAGGTGTTTTTT.

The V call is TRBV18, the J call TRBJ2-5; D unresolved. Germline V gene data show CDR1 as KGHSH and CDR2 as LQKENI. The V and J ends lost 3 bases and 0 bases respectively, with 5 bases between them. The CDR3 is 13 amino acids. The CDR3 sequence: CASSPGYQETQYF. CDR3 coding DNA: TGTGCCAGCTCACCGGGCTACCAAGAGACCCAGTACTTC.

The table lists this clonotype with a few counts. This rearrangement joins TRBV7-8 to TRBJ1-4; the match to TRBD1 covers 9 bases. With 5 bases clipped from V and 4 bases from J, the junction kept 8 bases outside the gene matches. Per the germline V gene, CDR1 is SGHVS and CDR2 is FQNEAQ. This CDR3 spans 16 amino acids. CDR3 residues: CASSEGQGPVNEKLFF. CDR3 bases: TGTGCCAGCAGCGAAGGACAGGGGCCGGTTAATGAAAAACTGTTTTTT.

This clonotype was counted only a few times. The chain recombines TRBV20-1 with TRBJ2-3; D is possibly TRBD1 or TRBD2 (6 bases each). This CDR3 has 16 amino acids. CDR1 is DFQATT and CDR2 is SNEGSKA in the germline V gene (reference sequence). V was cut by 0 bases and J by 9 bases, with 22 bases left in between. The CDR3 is CSARDLIGWPGGTQYF. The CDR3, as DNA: TGCAGTGCTAGAGATCTAATTGGGTGGCCCGGGGGCACGCAGTATTTT.

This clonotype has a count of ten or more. CDR3 sequence: CASSRQGYNSPLHF. CDR3 DNA: TGTGCCAGCAGCAGACAGGGGTATAATTCACCCCTCCACTTT. This chain uses TRBV6-5 with TRBJ1-6; 8 bases line up with TRBD1. Trimming cost V 6 bases and J 4 bases; bases outside gene matches: 2. This CDR3 region has 14 residues. Per germline, CDR1 MNHEY and CDR2 SVGAGI.

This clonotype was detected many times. The DNA for the CDR3 is TGCAGTGCCGGCGGGGGGACGGACTACGAGCAGTACTTC. It codes for CSAGGGTDYEQYF. V usage is TRBV20-1 and J usage is TRBJ2-7, with 8 nucleotides matching TRBD2. Per the germline V gene, CDR1 is DFQATT and CDR2 is SNEGSKA (reference sequence). The CDR3 runs to 13 residues. Trimming took 6 bases from V and 3 from J; bases not matched to a gene: 7.

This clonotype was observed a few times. This CDR3 is CASTRTDGRSYNEQFF. The CDR3 DNA reads as TGTGCCAGCACTCGGACGGACGGCAGGTCCTACAATGAGCAGTTCTTC. This sequence joins TRBV7-9 and TRBJ2-1; D remains ambiguous. Germline CDR1 and CDR2: SEHNR and FQNEAQ (reference sequence). The length of the CDR3 is 16 residues. V lost 7 bases to trimming and J lost 1 base, with 17 bases between them.

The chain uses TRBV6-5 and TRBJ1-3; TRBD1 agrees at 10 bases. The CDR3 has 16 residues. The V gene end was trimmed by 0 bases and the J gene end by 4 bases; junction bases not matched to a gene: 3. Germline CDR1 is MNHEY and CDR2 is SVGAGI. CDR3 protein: CASSYSGTGVGNTIYF. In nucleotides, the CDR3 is TGTGCCAGCAGTTACTCGGGGACAGGGGTCGGAAACACCATATATTTT.

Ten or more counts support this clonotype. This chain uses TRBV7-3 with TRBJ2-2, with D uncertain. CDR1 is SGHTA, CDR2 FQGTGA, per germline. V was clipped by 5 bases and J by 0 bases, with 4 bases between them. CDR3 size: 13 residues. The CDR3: CASSPSNTGELFF. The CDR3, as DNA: TGTGCCAGCAGCCCTTCGAACACCGGGGAGCTGTTTTTT.

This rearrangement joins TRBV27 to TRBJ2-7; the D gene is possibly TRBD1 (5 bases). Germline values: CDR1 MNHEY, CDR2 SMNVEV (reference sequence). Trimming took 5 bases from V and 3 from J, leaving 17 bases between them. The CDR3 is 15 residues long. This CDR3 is CASSPREPSIYEQYF. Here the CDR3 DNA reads TGTGCCAGCAGTCCCAGGGAACCCTCCATCTACGAGCAGTACTTC.